Reported below is one TCR beta chain. Its antigen is unidentified. The time point is: cycle 4 day 1 (C4D1), after less than seven weeks of nivolumab. Every patient experienced relapse after autologous stem cell transplantation, and brentuximab vedotin exposure varied. Clones were sequenced by immunoSEQ multiplex PCR, and TCRdb holds only the in-frame ones, with some missing. The data contain under 130,000 clones, over 85% of them seen just once; the ten biggest clones take up around a fifth. This sample is drawn from a study of PD-1 blockade in classical Hodgkin lymphoma. Germline V lookup: CDR1 SGHNT, CDR2 YYREEE (reference sequence). There are 16 residues in the CDR3. Trimming removed 4 bases from V and 4 bases from J, with 19 bases in between. General study findings and limits: Why repertoires differed is undefined; disease activity or prior therapy possibly contributed.

Source: peripheral blood mononuclear cells (PBMCs), taken before the fourth cycle of nivolumab. This chain joins TRBV5-4 and TRBJ2-3, with D tentatively TRBD1 or TRBD2 (5 bases each). The TCR originated in a human donor with classical Hodgkin lymphoma. CDR3 sequence: CASSPVGGVDPDTQYF. CDR3 nucleotides: TGTGCCAGCAGCCCGGTTGGGGGAGTTGACCCAGATACGCAGTATTTT.